Listed below are T cell receptor beta chains from one sample, sequenced in a study of CD8 T cells in ankylosing spondylitis. MiXCR, run by TCRdb on the 5' RACE reads, gives a single entry per CDR3 protein. Of 350,000 or so distinct CDR3 sequences listed, 7% to 9% are singletons. Sequencing was performed on blood, either unsorted or a sorted T cell fraction (not recorded which). These receptors originate from a male donor with ankylosing spondylitis. Both conserved end residues are part of each CDR3. A D gene is named only where the DNA matches it firmly. Size values are once, few and many counts, or a class for expanded clones, and some rows have none.

CDR3nt,CDR3aa,d_gene,j_gene,abundance,v_gene
TGCGCCAGCAGCTCGCTCCTGCTCACAGATACGCAGTATTTT,CASSSLLLTDTQYF,.,TRBJ2-3,many,TRBV5-1
TGCGCCAGCAGCCAAGCCCGGGCCAGCTACGACACCGGGGAGCTGTTTTTT,CASSQARASYDTGELFF,.,TRBJ2-2,.,TRBV4-3
TGCAGCGTTGAGGGGGGTGGTCCGGAAAAACTGTTTTTT,CSVEGGGPEKLFF,.,TRBJ1-4,many,TRBV29-1
TGTGCCAGCTTAGGAGGCAGGACAGATACGCAGTATTTT,CASLGGRTDTQYF,.,TRBJ2-3,few,TRBV7-9
TGTGCCAGCCAGAACACCGGGGAGCTGTTTTTT,CASQNTGELFF,.,TRBJ2-2,few,TRBV28
TGTGCCAGCAGCGTAGGCCTGAGGACTAGCGGGACTCACAATGAGCAGTTCTTC,CASSVGLRTSGTHNEQFF,TRBD2,TRBJ2-1,few,TRBV9
TGCGCCAGCAGCGGGGACATTTCCCACACCGGGGAGCTGTTTTTT,CASSGDISHTGELFF,.,TRBJ2-2,.,TRBV5-1
TGTGCCAGCAGTTTGGGGACAGGGAACACTGAAGCTTTCTTT,CASSLGTGNTEAFF,TRBD1,TRBJ1-1,many,TRBV12-3/TRBV12-4
TGTGCCAGCAGCCAAGGTCTAGCGGGCTACAATGAGCAGTTCTTC,CASSQGLAGYNEQFF,TRBD2,TRBJ2-1,many,TRBV3-1
TGCGCCAGCAGCTCAGGACTAGCGGGAGTGTGGACCGGGGAGCTGTTTTTT,CASSSGLAGVWTGELFF,TRBD2,TRBJ2-2,.,TRBV5-1
TGTGCCAGCAGTCCGGGACAGGGGCAATTGAATGAGCAGTTCTTC,CASSPGQGQLNEQFF,TRBD1,TRBJ2-1,many,TRBV6-2/TRBV6-3
TGTGCCAGCAGCAAAAAGGGGGCGGCTGAAGCTTTCTTT,CASSKKGAAEAFF,TRBD1,TRBJ1-1,few,TRBV7-8
TGTGCCAGCAGTCTTGGCGGTCTATACGAGCAGTACTTC,CASSLGGLYEQYF,.,TRBJ2-7,few,TRBV12-3/TRBV12-4
TGCGCCAGCAGCCAAGTGGGTTGGCAGGGTCTTGCAACTAATGAAAAACTGTTTTTT,CASSQVGWQGLATNEKLFF,.,TRBJ1-4,few,TRBV4-1
TGCGCCAGCAGCCAGTTAAGGAGCTCCTACAATGAGCAGTTCTTC,CASSQLRSSYNEQFF,.,TRBJ2-1,many,TRBV4-3
TGTGCCAGCTCACCATACCGTCCGTTTCGCAGCGGGAGTTTGGTCACCGGGGAGCTGTTTTTT,CASSPYRPFRSGSLVTGELFF,TRBD2,TRBJ2-2,few,TRBV18
TGTGCCAGCAGCTCCTTAGCGGGAGAACTGTACAATGAGCAGTTCTTC,CASSSLAGELYNEQFF,TRBD2,TRBJ2-1,few,TRBV7-8
TGCAGCGTCGGGACAGCTACCATGAACACTGAAGCTTTCTTT,CSVGTATMNTEAFF,TRBD1,TRBJ1-1,many,TRBV29-1
TGTGCCAGCAGTTTATCTGGCGGGAGGGGGGGAGAGACCCAGTACTTC,CASSLSGGRGGETQYF,TRBD2,TRBJ2-5,few,TRBV27
TGTGCCAGCAGCCAAGGGGACGGGAACACCGGGGAGCTGTTTTTT,CASSQGDGNTGELFF,.,TRBJ2-2,few,TRBV3-1
TGTGCCAGCATAGAAGGGCCGGCATTCCCAGATACGCAGTATTTT,CASIEGPAFPDTQYF,.,TRBJ2-3,few,TRBV6-1
TGCGCCAGCAGCTTGGAGTACAGATTGAACACTGAAGCTTTCTTT,CASSLEYRLNTEAFF,.,TRBJ1-1,.,TRBV5-1
TGTGCCAGCAGCTTATCAGGGAACACTGAAGCTTTCTTT,CASSLSGNTEAFF,.,TRBJ1-1,many,TRBV12-3/TRBV12-4
TGTGCCACCAGCATGGCAGCCTATGGCTACACCTTC,CATSMAAYGYTF,.,TRBJ1-2,many,TRBV15
TGCGCCAGCAGATCGAGCGGGGGAGGGGATACGCAGTATTTT,CASRSSGGGDTQYF,TRBD2,TRBJ2-3,.,TRBV5-1
TGTGCCAGCAGCTTTCGAAGCGGGAGATCCTACAATGAGCAGTTCTTC,CASSFRSGRSYNEQFF,TRBD2,TRBJ2-1,.,TRBV5-5
TGCAGCGCTGCTGCACCGGGACATCCCTACAATGAGCAGTTCTTC,CSAAAPGHPYNEQFF,.,TRBJ2-1,.,TRBV29-1
TGTGCCAGCAGCTTAGATATAGGGGGGAGCCGCTCCTACGAGCAGTACTTC,CASSLDIGGSRSYEQYF,.,TRBJ2-7,.,TRBV7-8
TGCGCCAGCAGCTTGGGACAGTCGGGCAATGAGCAGTTCTTC,CASSLGQSGNEQFF,.,TRBJ2-1,few,TRBV5-1
TGTGCCAGCAGCTTATCTAGCTGGAACACCGGGGAGCTGTTTTTT,CASSLSSWNTGELFF,.,TRBJ2-2,few,TRBV7-3
TGTGCCTGGATGGGAAGTAACTCCTACAATGAGCAGTTCTTC,CAWMGSNSYNEQFF,.,TRBJ2-1,.,TRBV30
TGTGCCAGCAGCCGGGGGAGGGGGTCAGATACGCAGTATTTT,CASSRGRGSDTQYF,.,TRBJ2-3,many,TRBV7-3
TGTGCCAGCAGCCCCGTTGGGGCCAACGTCCTGACTTTC,CASSPVGANVLTF,.,TRBJ2-6,few,TRBV3-1
TGTGCCAGCAGTTTAAAGTTAGGGGGAAGCGGTGCATCCTCTGGGGCCAGAGTCCTGACTTTC,CASSLKLGGSGASSGARVLTF,.,TRBJ2-6,.,TRBV28
TGTGCCACGTCCGGGACAGCTCAAGAGACCCAGTACTTC,CATSGTAQETQYF,TRBD1,TRBJ2-5,.,TRBV19
TGTGCCAGTAGTATGAAAAAGGGAATTGAGACCCAGTACTTC,CASSMKKGIETQYF,.,TRBJ2-5,few,TRBV19
TGTGCCAGCAGCACGGGACAGCTCAACGAAAAACTGTTTTTT,CASSTGQLNEKLFF,TRBD1,TRBJ1-4,few,TRBV7-2
TGTGCCAACGGGACTCGCACCACTCACTCTTCGGAGCAGTACTTC,CANGTRTTHSSEQYF,.,TRBJ2-7,.,TRBV12-3/TRBV12-4
TGTGCCAGTAGTGACCGGGGGACTAGCGGGAACAATGAGCAGTTCTTC,CASSDRGTSGNNEQFF,TRBD2,TRBJ2-1,.,TRBV19
TGCAGTGCTCCCGGGACTAGCGGGATGGGAGTGTTCTTC,CSAPGTSGMGVFF,TRBD2,TRBJ2-1,many,TRBV20-1
TGTGCCAGCACCTATAATAGTGCCAACGTCCTGACTTTC,CASTYNSANVLTF,.,TRBJ2-6,.,TRBV7-2
TGCGCCAGCAGCTTGGTTTTTGGCGGGAGAGCCTCAGAAGAGACCCAGTACTTC,CASSLVFGGRASEETQYF,TRBD2,TRBJ2-5,.,TRBV5-1
TGTGCCAGCACTTCGGGCACGGGGGCCGGGGAGCTGTTTTTT,CASTSGTGAGELFF,.,TRBJ2-2,many,TRBV27
TGTGCCAGCAGCTCAGGGCGGTCTAATGAAAAACTGTTTTTT,CASSSGRSNEKLFF,.,TRBJ1-4,few,TRBV7-9
TGTGCCACCAGTGATTGGACTAGCGGAGGTTACAATGAGCAGTTCTTC,CATSDWTSGGYNEQFF,TRBD2,TRBJ2-1,.,TRBV24-1
TGTGCCAGCACTCTACTAGCGGGAGACCCCCCTGGGGCCAACGTCCTGACTTTC,CASTLLAGDPPGANVLTF,TRBD2,TRBJ2-6,few,TRBV6-2/TRBV6-3
TGTGCCAGCAGCCAATCGCAGGGTGGCAATGAGCAGTTCTTC,CASSQSQGGNEQFF,.,TRBJ2-1,many,TRBV3-1
TGTGCCAGCAGCTTATACCAACGGAACACTGAAGCTTTCTTT,CASSLYQRNTEAFF,.,TRBJ1-1,many,TRBV5-6
TGTGCCAGCAGCCAATATAGCGGGAGGGCCTCAGATACGCAGTATTTT,CASSQYSGRASDTQYF,TRBD2,TRBJ2-3,few,TRBV4-2
TGTGCCACCTGGACAGGCGCGGGCGAGCAGTACTTC,CATWTGAGEQYF,TRBD1,TRBJ2-7,.,TRBV25-1
TGTGCCAGCAGCCCCCGTGGGAGGCCCTACAATGAGCAGTTCTTC,CASSPRGRPYNEQFF,.,TRBJ2-1,.,TRBV6-2/TRBV6-3
TGCAGCGTCGACAGAGAAAGCAGATCATGGCAGTTCTTC,CSVDRESRSWQFF,.,TRBJ2-1,many,TRBV29-1
TGTGCCAGCAGCTTCTTACAGAGCTCCTATAATTCACCCCTCCACTTT,CASSFLQSSYNSPLHF,.,TRBJ1-6,few,TRBV7-9